This TCR beta chain was identified during a study of blood T cell repertoires in COVID-19. Study-level information: The United States, Italy and Spain were the sources of the acute and convalescent COVID-19 samples. PBMCs, B-cell-depleted T cells, or T cells provided the cDNA or gDNA that made up the material.

Seattle patients were enrolled while actively infected and followed longitudinally. Trimming took 4 bases from V and 5 from J, leaving 18 bases between them. The CDR3 contains 16 residues. Germline CDR1 KGHSH, CDR2 LQKENI. Original methodology: Amplification with reference gene primers provided the estimates of nucleated cell counts. This table comes from immunoSEQ multiplex PCR, and its TCRdb copy is limited to in-frame clones, with some not included. The V and J calls and clone size are taken from that table; D and trimming were inferred from the DNA. The sample shows roughly 200,000 clones, 80% to 85% of them seen only once.

The chain is built from TRBV18 and TRBJ2-1; tentative D call: TRBD1 (6 bases). The specimen was peripheral blood. The receptor was derived from a woman over 75 with COVID-19, enrolled during active disease. The CDR3 bases are TGTGCCAGCTCACGCTCAGGGGTCCTAACCAACAATGAGCAGTTCTTC. Translated, it gives CASSRSGVLTNNEQFF.